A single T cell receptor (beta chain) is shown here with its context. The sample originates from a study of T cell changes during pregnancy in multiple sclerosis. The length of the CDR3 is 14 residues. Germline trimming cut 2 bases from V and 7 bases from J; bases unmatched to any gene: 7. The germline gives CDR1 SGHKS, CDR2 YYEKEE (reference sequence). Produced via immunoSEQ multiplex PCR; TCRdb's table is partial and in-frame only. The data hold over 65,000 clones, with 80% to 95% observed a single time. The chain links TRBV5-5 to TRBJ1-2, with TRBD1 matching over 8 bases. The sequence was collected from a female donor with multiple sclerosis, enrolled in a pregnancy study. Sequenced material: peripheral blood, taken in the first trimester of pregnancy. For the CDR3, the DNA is TGTGCCAGCAGCTTTTCGGACAGGGATCGTGGCTACACCTTC. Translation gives CASSFSDRDRGYTF.